The rows below give T cell receptor beta chains drawn from one sample of a study of shared clonotypes between healthy human individuals. Clones were read by immunoSEQ multiplex PCR, and TCRdb kept only the in-frame ones, dropping some. The repertoire has about 1.1 million clones, about four fifths of them found once; the top ten carry 0.5% to 0.6%. Sequencing was performed on memory CD4+ T cells from PBMCs. These receptors all stem from a man younger than 35 in good health. Some clones in this sample may be carry-over from other donors' samples. CDR3s include the opening cysteine and the closing phenylalanine or tryptophan. D genes are given only for firm matches. The size field is filled for only some rows; it gives once, few, many or a size class.

TRBV5-5	TRBJ2-7	NA	TRBD1	TGTGCCAGCAGCCTAATAACAGGGGCCTACGAGCAGTACTTC	CASSLITGAYEQYF
TRBV2	TRBJ1-5	NA	NA	TGTGCCAGCAGTGAACAGGGCTTTAGCAATCAGCCCCAGCATTTT	CASSEQGFSNQPQHF
TRBV28	TRBJ2-5	NA	NA	TGTGCCAGCAGAAGGCCTGAGGGAGAGACCCAGTACTTC	CASRRPEGETQYF
TRBV28	TRBJ2-3	NA	NA	TGTGCCAGCAGTCCCGGGGGACAGAGCACAGATACGCAGTATTTT	CASSPGGQSTDTQYF
TRBV7-2	TRBJ1-2	once	TRBD1	TGTGCCAGCAGCTCTTCACGTCCCGGGACAGGGGCCGGCTACACCTTC	CASSSSRPGTGAGYTF
TRBV10-1	TRBJ2-6	NA	TRBD1	TGCGCCAGCAGAGAGAGTGGGACAGGGGGCTCTGGGGCCAACGTCCTGACTTTC	CASRESGTGGSGANVLTF
TRBV19	TRBJ1-5	NA	NA	TGTGCCAGTAGTATTAAGCAAGGGACCCATCAGCCCCAGCATTTT	CASSIKQGTHQPQHF
TRBV2	TRBJ1-6	NA	NA	TGTGCCAGCAGTGACGGACGTAGGGGAAATTCACCCCTCCACTTT	CASSDGRRGNSPLHF
TRBV5-1	TRBJ2-6	NA	NA	TGCGCCAGCAGCTTGGCCCGGGGCTTTTACTCTGGGGCCAACGTCCTGACTTTC	CASSLARGFYSGANVLTF
TRBV30	TRBJ2-7	NA	TRBD2	TGTGCCTGGGACACGGCGGGAGTGGGATACGAGCAGTACTTC	CAWDTAGVGYEQYF
TRBV7-8	TRBJ2-7	many	NA	TGTGCCAGCAGCGGAACGGAAAGGGGAACCTACGAGCAGTACTTC	CASSGTERGTYEQYF
TRBV25-1	TRBJ1-5	once	NA	TGTGCCAAGAGTTGGGGCTACAATCAGCCCCAGCATTTT	CAKSWGYNQPQHF
TRBV29-1	TRBJ1-4	NA	NA	TGCAGCGCAGGGCAAACTAATGAAAAACTGTTTTTT	CSAGQTNEKLFF
TRBV23-1	TRBJ1-2	once	TRBD1	TGCGCCACCATGGGACAGTCAAACGCTAACTATGGCTACACCTTC	CATMGQSNANYGYTF
TRBV5-6	TRBJ1-2	few	NA	TGTGCCAGCAGCTTGCTGGGGGATTATGGCTACACCTTC	CASSLLGDYGYTF
TRBV6-5	TRBJ2-1	NA	NA	TGTGCCAGCAGTTACTCACTGGCCTACAATGAGCAGTTCTTC	CASSYSLAYNEQFF
TRBV29-1	TRBJ2-5	few	NA	TGCAGCGTTGAACACCTCCAAGAGACCCAGTACTTC	CSVEHLQETQYF
TRBV4-1	TRBJ2-3	once	TRBD2	TGCGCCAGCAGCCGGGGACTAGCGGGAGGGCCGGGTGCCACAGATACGCAGTATTTT	CASSRGLAGGPGATDTQYF
TRBV28	TRBJ2-4	few	NA	TGTGCCAGCAGTCAAACTTACTCCTTGGGGTTTAAGAACATTCAGTACTTC	CASSQTYSLGFKNIQYF
TRBV9	TRBJ2-3	NA	TRBD2	TGTGCCAGCAGCCTCGGGACTAGCGGGAGGGTAGGCACAGATACGCAGTATTTT	CASSLGTSGRVGTDTQYF
TRBV5-1	TRBJ1-5	NA	TRBD1	TGCGCCAGCAGCCCTGGACAGGGGGCGTCAAGCAATCAGCCCCAGCATTTT	CASSPGQGASSNQPQHF
TRBV14	TRBJ1-5	NA	NA	TGTGCCAGCAGCCAAGATCTCTATCAGCCCCAGCATTTT	CASSQDLYQPQHF
TRBV15	TRBJ2-3	many	TRBD2	TGTGCCACCAGCAGAGATTACCCTAGCGGGAGGCCAGATACGCAGTATTTT	CATSRDYPSGRPDTQYF
TRBV27	TRBJ1-5	NA	NA	TGTGCCAGCAGTTCCTCACTAATTTCAGGGTTTAGGCAGCCCCAGCATTTT	CASSSSLISGFRQPQHF
TRBV5-1	TRBJ1-2	NA	NA	TGCGCCAGCAGCTTGGAGGGGTCCTATGGCTACACCTTC	CASSLEGSYGYTF
TRBV5-1	TRBJ1-3	NA	NA	TGCGCCAGCAGCTTGACAGACGGAAACACCATATATTTT	CASSLTDGNTIYF
TRBV11-2	TRBJ2-1	NA	TRBD2	TGTGCCAGCAGCTTGGAACGACTAGCCAATGAGCAGTTCTTC	CASSLERLANEQFF
TRBV4-3	TRBJ1-5	NA	NA	TGCGCCAGCAGCCAAGAGAAGGCCGAGTGGGCGCCCCAGCATTTT	CASSQEKAEWAPQHF
TRBV1	TRBJ2-1	NA	NA	TGCACCAGCAGCCGGCGGGGGCCCAATGAGCAGTTCTTC	CTSSRRGPNEQFF
TRBV6-5	TRBJ1-1	NA	TRBD1	TGTGCCAGCAGTTCGTCCGGGACAGGGATAAAGACTGAAGCTTTCTTT	CASSSSGTGIKTEAFF
TRBV5-6	TRBJ1-2	few	NA	TGTGCCAGCAGCTTGAATAGGATATCTGGCTACACCTTC	CASSLNRISGYTF
TRBV4-1	TRBJ2-7	NA	NA	TGCGCCAGCAGCCAAGGGGTGGGAGTGTCCTACGAGCAGTACTTC	CASSQGVGVSYEQYF
TRBV27	TRBJ2-7	NA	TRBD1	TGTGCCAGCAGTGTCGACAGGGGCTACGAGCAGTACTTC	CASSVDRGYEQYF
TRBV5-1	TRBJ1-1	NA	NA	TGCGCCAGCAGCACTAGGGGGTCAGGGTCAAGCACTGAAGCTTTCTTT	CASSTRGSGSSTEAFF
TRBV5-1	TRBJ2-7	NA	NA	TGCGCCAGCAGCTTTTCAGGGAACGAGCAGTACTTC	CASSFSGNEQYF
TRBV7-9	TRBJ2-3	NA	TRBD2	TGTGCCAGCAGCCTAGCGGGAGCCGTGGGAGATACGCAGTATTTT	CASSLAGAVGDTQYF
TRBV2	TRBJ1-1	NA	NA	TGTGCCAGCAGTTCGCGAGGGTGGAAGGGTGAAGCTTTCTTT	CASSSRGWKGEAFF